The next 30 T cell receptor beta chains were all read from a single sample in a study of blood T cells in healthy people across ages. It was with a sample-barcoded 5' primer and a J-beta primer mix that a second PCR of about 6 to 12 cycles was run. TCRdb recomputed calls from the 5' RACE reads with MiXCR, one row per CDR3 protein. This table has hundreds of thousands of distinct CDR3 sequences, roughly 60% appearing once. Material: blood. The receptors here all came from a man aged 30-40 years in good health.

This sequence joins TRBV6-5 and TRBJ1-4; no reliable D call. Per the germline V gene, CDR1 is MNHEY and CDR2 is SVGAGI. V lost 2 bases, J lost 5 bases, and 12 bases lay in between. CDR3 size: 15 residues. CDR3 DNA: TGTGCCAGCAGTTACACGACTGATCCAAATGAAAAACTGTTTTTT. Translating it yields CASSYTTDPNEKLFF.

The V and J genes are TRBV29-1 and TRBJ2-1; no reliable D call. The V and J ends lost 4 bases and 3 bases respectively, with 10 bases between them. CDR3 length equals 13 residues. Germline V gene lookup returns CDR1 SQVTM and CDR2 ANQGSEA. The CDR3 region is CSVVRAIYNEQFF. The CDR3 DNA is TGCAGCGTTGTCCGAGCGATCTACAATGAGCAGTTCTTC.

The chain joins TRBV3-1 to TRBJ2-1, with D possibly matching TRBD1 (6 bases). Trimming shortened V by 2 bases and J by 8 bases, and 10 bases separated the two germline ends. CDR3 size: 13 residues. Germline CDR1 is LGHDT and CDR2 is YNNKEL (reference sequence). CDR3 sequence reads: CASSQRQAYEQFF. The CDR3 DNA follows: TGTGCCAGCAGCCAACGACAGGCTTATGAGCAGTTCTTC.

CDR3 protein: CASSLITGRNTGELFF. The CDR3 bases are TGTGCCAGCAGCTTAATAACAGGGCGGAACACCGGGGAGCTGTTTTTT. The rearrangement uses TRBV7-3 and TRBJ2-2; a weak D match, TRBD1 (6 bases). Germline V gene data show CDR1 as SGHTA and CDR2 as FQGTGA. This CDR3 spans 16 amino acids. The germline V and J ends were trimmed by 1 base and 1 base, with 10 bases remaining between them.

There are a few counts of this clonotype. The CDR3 protein is CASSDPGGGDTQYF. The CDR3 DNA reads TGTGCCAGCAGTGACCCTGGCGGAGGAGATACGCAGTATTTT. The V gene is TRBV25-1, the J gene TRBJ2-3, with a weak D call TRBD2 (5 bases). The CDR3 is 14 residues long. Trimming shortened V by 3 bases and J by 5 bases, and 12 bases separated the two germline ends. CDR1 is MGHDK and CDR2 is SYGVNS in the germline V gene.

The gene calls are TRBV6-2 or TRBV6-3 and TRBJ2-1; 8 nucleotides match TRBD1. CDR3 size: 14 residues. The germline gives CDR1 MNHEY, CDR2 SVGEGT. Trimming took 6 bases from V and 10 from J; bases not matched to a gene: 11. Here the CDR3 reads CASRGTGVPYEQFF. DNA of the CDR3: TGTGCCAGCAGAGGGACAGGAGTCCCCTACGAGCAGTTCTTC.

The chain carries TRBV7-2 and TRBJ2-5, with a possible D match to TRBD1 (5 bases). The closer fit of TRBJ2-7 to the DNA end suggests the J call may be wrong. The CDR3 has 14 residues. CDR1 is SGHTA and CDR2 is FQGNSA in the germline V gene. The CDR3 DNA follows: TGTGCCAGCAGCCAGGGTCCCGGTGTCTACGAGCAGTACTTC. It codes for CASSQGPGVYEQYF.

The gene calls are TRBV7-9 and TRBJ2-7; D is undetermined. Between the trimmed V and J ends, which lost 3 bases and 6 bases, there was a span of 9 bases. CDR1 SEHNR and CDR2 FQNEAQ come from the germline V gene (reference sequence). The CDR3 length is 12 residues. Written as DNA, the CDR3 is TGTGCCAGCAGCTTCCTGGAATTCGAGCAGTACTTC. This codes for CASSFLEFEQYF.

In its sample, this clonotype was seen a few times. In DNA, the CDR3 is TGTGCCAGCAGTGAAAGGGGGGGTCTAGCGAAGGTTGCAGATACGCAGTATTTT. Translation: CASSERGGLAKVADTQYF. The V gene is TRBV2, the J gene TRBJ2-3; D is possibly TRBD2 (7 bases). The V and J ends lost 2 bases and 4 bases respectively, with 22 bases between them. The CDR3 is made up of 18 amino acids. Germline V gene lookup returns CDR1 SNHLY and CDR2 FYNNEI.

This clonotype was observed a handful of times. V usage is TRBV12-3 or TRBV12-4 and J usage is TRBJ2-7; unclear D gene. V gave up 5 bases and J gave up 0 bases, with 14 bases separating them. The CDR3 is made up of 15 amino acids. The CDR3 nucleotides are TGTGCCAGCAGTCTCCCTGCAGGACCCTCCTACGAGCAGTACTTC. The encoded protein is CASSLPAGPSYEQYF.

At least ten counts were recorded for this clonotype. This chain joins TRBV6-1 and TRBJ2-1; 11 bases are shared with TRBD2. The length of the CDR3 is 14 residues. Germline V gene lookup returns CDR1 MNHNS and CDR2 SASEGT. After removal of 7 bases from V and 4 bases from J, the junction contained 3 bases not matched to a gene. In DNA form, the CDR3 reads TGTGCCAGCACCGGGACTAGCGGATACAATGAGCAGTTCTTC. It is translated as CASTGTSGYNEQFF.

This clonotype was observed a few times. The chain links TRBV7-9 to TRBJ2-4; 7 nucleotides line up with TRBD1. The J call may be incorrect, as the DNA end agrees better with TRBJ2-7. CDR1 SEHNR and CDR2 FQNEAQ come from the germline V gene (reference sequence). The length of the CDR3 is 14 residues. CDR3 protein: CASSSTRGSYEQYF. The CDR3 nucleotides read TGTGCCAGCAGCTCAACCAGGGGGTCCTACGAGCAGTACTTC.

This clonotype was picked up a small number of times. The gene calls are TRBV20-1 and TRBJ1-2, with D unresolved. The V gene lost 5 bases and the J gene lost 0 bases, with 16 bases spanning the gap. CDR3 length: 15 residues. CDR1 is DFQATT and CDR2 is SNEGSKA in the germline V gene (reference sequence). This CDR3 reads CSALCQDRPNYGYTF. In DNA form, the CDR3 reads TGCAGTGCTCTTTGCCAGGATCGGCCTAACTATGGCTACACCTTC.

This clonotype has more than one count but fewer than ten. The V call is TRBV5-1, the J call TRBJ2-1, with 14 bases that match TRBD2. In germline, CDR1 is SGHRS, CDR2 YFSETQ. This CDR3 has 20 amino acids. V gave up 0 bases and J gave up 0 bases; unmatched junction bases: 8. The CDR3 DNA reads TGCGCCAGCAGCTTGGACGGGACTAGCGGGGGCCATCACTCCTACAATGAGCAGTTCTTC. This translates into CASSLDGTSGGHHSYNEQFF.

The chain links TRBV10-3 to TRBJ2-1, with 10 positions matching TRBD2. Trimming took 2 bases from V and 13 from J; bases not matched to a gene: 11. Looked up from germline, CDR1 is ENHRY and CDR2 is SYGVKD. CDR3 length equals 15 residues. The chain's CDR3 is CAISEQRGGRLPQFF. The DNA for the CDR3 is TGTGCCATCAGTGAGCAGCGGGGGGGCAGGCTCCCCCAGTTCTTC.

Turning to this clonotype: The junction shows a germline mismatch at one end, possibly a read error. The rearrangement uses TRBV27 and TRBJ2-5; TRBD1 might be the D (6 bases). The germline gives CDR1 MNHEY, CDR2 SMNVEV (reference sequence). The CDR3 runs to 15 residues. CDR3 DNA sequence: TGTGCCAGCAGTAGGCAGGGGCCGTGGCAAGGGACCCAGTACTTC. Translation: CASSRQGPWQGTQYF.

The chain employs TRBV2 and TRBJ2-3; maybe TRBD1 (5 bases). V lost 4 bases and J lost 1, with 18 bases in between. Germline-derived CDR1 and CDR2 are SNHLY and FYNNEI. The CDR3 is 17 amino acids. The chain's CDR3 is CASSVGSQGFRTDTQYF. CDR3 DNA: TGTGCCAGCAGTGTAGGGTCTCAGGGATTCCGCACAGATACGCAGTATTTT.

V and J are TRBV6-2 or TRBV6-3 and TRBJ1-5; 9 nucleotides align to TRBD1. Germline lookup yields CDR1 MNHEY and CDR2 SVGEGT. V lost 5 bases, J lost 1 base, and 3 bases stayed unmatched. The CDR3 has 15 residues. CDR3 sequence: CASSRDRESNQPQHF. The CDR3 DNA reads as TGTGCCAGCAGTCGGGACAGGGAAAGCAATCAGCCCCAGCATTTT.

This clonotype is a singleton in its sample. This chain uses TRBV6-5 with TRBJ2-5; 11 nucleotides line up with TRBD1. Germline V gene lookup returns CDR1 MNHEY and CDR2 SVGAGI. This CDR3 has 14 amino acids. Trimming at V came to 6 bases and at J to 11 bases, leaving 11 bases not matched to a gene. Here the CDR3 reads CASSSGTGGREQYF. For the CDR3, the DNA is TGTGCCAGCAGCTCCGGGACAGGGGGTCGGGAGCAGTACTTC.

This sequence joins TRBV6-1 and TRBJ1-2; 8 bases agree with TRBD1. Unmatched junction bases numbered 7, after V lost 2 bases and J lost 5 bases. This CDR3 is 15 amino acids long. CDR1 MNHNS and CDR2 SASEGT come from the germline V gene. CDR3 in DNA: TGTGCCAGCAGTGAAAATTGGCAGGGGGCGTATGGCTACACCTTC. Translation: CASSENWQGAYGYTF.

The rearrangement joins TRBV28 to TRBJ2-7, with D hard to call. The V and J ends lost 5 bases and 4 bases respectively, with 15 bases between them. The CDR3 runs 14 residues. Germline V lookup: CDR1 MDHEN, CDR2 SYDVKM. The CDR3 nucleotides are TGTGCCAGCAGTACGCCGGGCCCCGGGTACGAGCAGTACTTC. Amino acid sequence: CASSTPGPGYEQYF. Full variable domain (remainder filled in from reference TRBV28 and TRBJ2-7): DVKVTQSSRYLVKRTGEKVFLECVQDMDHENMFWYRQDPGLGLRLIYFSYDVKMKEKGDIPEGYSVSREKKERFSLILESASTNQTSMYLCASSTPGPGYEQYFGPGTRLTVT.

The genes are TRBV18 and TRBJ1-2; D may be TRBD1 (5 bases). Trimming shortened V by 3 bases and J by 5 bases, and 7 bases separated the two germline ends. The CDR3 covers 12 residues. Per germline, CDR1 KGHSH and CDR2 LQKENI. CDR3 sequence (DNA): TGTGCCAGCTCACCGACAGAGTATGGCTACACCTTC. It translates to CASSPTEYGYTF.

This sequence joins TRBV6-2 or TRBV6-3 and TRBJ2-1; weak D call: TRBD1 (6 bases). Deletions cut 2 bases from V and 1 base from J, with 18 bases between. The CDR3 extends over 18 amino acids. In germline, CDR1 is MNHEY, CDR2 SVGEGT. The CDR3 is CASSYDLGAAGSYNEQFF. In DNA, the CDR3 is TGTGCCAGCAGTTACGATTTGGGGGCCGCAGGTTCCTACAATGAGCAGTTCTTC.

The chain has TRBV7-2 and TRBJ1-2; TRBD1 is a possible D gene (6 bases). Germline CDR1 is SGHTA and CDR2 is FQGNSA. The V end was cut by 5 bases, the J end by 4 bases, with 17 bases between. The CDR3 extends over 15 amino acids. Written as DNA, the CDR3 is TGTGCCAGCAGCGTAAGGGTGGACAGCGTCTATGGCTACACCTTC. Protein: CASSVRVDSVYGYTF.

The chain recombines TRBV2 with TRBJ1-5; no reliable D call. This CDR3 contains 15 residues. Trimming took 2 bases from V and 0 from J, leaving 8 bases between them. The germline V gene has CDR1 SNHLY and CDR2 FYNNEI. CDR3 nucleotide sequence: TGTGCCAGCAGTGAAACATACTATAGCAATCAGCCCCAGCATTTT. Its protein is CASSETYYSNQPQHF.

CDR3 sequence: CSATGMSSYNEQYF. CDR3 nucleotides: TGCAGTGCCACTGGCATGAGCTCCTACAATGAGCAGTACTTC. J is TRBJ2-1 and V is TRBV20-1; D remains unclear. The last part of the DNA fits TRBJ2-7 better; the J call may be wrong. Germline assignment: CDR1 DFQATT and CDR2 SNEGSKA (reference sequence). The CDR3 loop spans 14 amino acids.

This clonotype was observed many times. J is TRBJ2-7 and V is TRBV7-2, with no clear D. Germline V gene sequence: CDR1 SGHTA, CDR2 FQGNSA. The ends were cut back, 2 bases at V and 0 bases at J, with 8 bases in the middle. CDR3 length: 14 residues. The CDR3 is CASSLTASSYEQYF. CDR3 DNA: TGTGCCAGCAGCTTAACAGCTAGCTCCTACGAGCAGTACTTC. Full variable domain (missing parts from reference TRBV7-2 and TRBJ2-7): GAGVSQSPSNKVTEKGKDVELRCDPISGHTALYWYRQSLGQGLEFLIYFQGNSAPDKSGLPSDRFSAERTGGSVSTLTIQRTQQEDSAVYLCASSLTASSYEQYFGPGTRLTVT.

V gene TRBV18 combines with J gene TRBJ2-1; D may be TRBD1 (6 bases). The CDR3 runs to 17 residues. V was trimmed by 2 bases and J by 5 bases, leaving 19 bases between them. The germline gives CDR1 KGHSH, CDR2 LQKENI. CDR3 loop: CASSPFDPRGTNNEQFF. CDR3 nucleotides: TGTGCCAGCTCACCATTTGATCCCAGGGGAACCAACAATGAGCAGTTCTTC.

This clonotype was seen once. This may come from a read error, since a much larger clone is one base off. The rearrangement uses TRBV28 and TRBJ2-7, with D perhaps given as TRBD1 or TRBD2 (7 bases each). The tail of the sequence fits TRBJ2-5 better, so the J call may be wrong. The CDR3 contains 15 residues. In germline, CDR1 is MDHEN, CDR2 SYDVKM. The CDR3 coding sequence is TGTGCCAGCAGTTTGGGCAGGGGGGGGTCAGAGACCCAGTACTTC. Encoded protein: CASSLGRGGSETQYF.

CDR3 nucleotide sequence: TGTGCCAGCAGCTTAGTTCCTAGCGGGGGGAACTATAATGAGCAGTTCTTC. Translation: CASSLVPSGGNYNEQFF. The genes are TRBV7-9 and TRBJ2-1; 11 bases are a match to TRBD2. This CDR3 spans 17 amino acids. Germline values: CDR1 SEHNR, CDR2 FQNEAQ (reference sequence). J gave up 7 bases and V 1 base, and 9 bases lay outside the gene matches.